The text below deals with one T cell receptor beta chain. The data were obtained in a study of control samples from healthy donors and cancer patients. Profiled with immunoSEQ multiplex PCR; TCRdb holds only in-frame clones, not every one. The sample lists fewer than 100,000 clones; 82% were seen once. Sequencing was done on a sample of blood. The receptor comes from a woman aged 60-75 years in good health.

The chain's CDR3 is CASSYSLGNTIYF. The CDR3 DNA sequence: TGTGCCAGCAGTTACTCGTTAGGAAACACCATATATTTT. The chain couples TRBV6-5 to TRBJ1-3; D is uncertain. Germline values: CDR1 MNHEY, CDR2 SVGAGI. The V gene lost 0 bases and the J gene lost 4 bases, with 4 bases spanning the gap. The length of the CDR3 is 13 residues.